The rows below give T cell receptor beta chains drawn from one sample of a study of human T cells and chemical hapten exposure. TCRdb redid the calling of the RACE reads with MiXCR, one entry per CDR3 protein. The repertoire holds approximately 52,000 distinct CDR3 sequences, with approximately 10% as singletons. Sequenced here: whole blood, sampled in connection with sensitization to the hapten diphenylcyclopropenone (DPC). The receptors come from a woman in her 30s with alopecia areata. Some clones in this sample may be carry-over from other donors' samples. Each CDR3 is given with its conserved first and last residue. The order of the fields is V gene, J gene, D gene, clone size, CDR3 protein, CDR3 DNA. The D gene is left open where the match is weak. Size tells how often a clone was seen (once, few, many) or the class of an expanded clone, and some rows leave it out.

TRBV7-3	TRBJ1-1	NA	few	CASSLGQREDEAFF	TGTGCCAGCAGCTTAGGGCAGAGGGAGGATGAAGCTTTCTTT
TRBV28	TRBJ2-3	NA	NA	CATRTSTDTQYF	TGTGCCACCCGGACCAGCACAGATACGCAGTATTTT
TRBV7-2	TRBJ1-5	NA	few	CASRKDYSNQPQHF	TGTGCCAGCCGGAAGGATTATAGCAATCAGCCCCAGCATTTT
TRBV7-2	TRBJ2-3	TRBD2	few	CASSLVSAGGRDTQYF	TGTGCCAGCAGCTTAGTTTCTGCGGGGGGCAGGGATACGCAGTATTTT
TRBV6-2/TRBV6-3	TRBJ2-7	NA	few	CASSYRGRLGEQYF	TGTGCCAGCAGTTACCGGGGGCGATTGGGCGAGCAGTACTTC
TRBV10-3	TRBJ2-1	NA	many	CAIRQGMWSNEQFF	TGTGCCATCAGGCAGGGTATGTGGTCGAATGAGCAGTTCTTC
TRBV7-2	TRBJ1-2	TRBD1	NA	CASSPPGQGGDTF	TGTGCCAGCAGCCCGCCGGGACAGGGTGGCGACACCTTC
TRBV7-2	TRBJ1-1	NA	NA	CASSYRGGAEAFF	TGTGCCAGCAGCTACCGCGGGGGCGCGGAAGCTTTCTTT
TRBV20-1	TRBJ2-3	NA	many	CSARETGMVLDTQYF	TGCAGTGCTAGAGAAACAGGGATGGTATTAGATACGCAGTATTTT
TRBV12-3/TRBV12-4	TRBJ2-7	TRBD1	NA	CASSSRQGRGEQYF	TGTGCCAGCAGTTCCCGACAGGGAAGAGGCGAGCAGTACTTC
TRBV12-3/TRBV12-4	TRBJ1-3	TRBD1	NA	CASRKSGTVGNTIYF	TGTGCCAGCAGGAAATCCGGGACAGTTGGAAACACCATATATTTT
TRBV7-8	TRBJ2-3	NA	many	CASSLVSTASTDTQYF	TGTGCCAGCAGCTTAGTTTCGACGGCTAGCACAGATACGCAGTATTTT
TRBV12-3/TRBV12-4	TRBJ2-7	NA	few	CASSFNIIGGITYEQYF	TGTGCCAGCAGTTTTAATATAATTGGGGGTATAACCTACGAGCAGTACTTC
TRBV7-9	TRBJ2-5	NA	NA	CASSRGPGRTQYF	TGTGCCAGCAGCCGGGGGCCCGGTCGGACCCAGTACTTC
TRBV4-1	TRBJ1-5	TRBD1	many	CASSPQGYQPQHF	TGCGCCAGCAGTCCACAGGGGTATCAGCCCCAGCATTTT
TRBV28	TRBJ1-5	TRBD1	many	CASSMTGATQPQHF	TGTGCCAGCAGCATGACAGGGGCGACTCAGCCCCAGCATTTT
TRBV6-5	TRBJ2-1	NA	NA	CASSYGGVREQFF	TGTGCCAGCAGTTACGGGGGAGTCAGAGAGCAGTTCTTC
TRBV5-1	TRBJ2-6	NA	NA	CASSLVSGSGTGANVLTF	TGCGCCAGCAGCTTGGTGTCTGGGTCCGGGACTGGGGCCAACGTCCTGACTTTC
TRBV7-2	TRBJ2-3	NA	once	CASSRTPSTDTQYF	TGTGCCAGCAGCCGGACTCCGAGCACAGATACGCAGTATTTT
TRBV30	TRBJ2-3	NA	NA	CAWSFSGTSTDTQYF	TGTGCCTGGAGTTTCTCCGGGACTAGCACAGATACGCAGTATTTT
TRBV5-1	TRBJ2-7	NA	few	CASALPYEQCF	TGCGCCAGCGCTCTTCCCTACGAGCAGTGCTTC
TRBV20-1	TRBJ2-2	TRBD2	NA	CSARGTPRGGGELFF	TGCAGTGCTAGAGGGACTCCGCGGGGGGGCGGGGAGCTGTTTTTT
TRBV12-3/TRBV12-4	TRBJ1-1	NA	many	CASSLIQGGTEAFF	TGTGCCAGCAGTTTAATACAGGGTGGAACTGAAGCTTTCTTT
TRBV25-1	TRBJ2-6	NA	NA	CASSKGSGANVLTF	TGTGCCAGCAGTAAGGGCTCTGGGGCCAACGTCCTGACTTTC
TRBV29-1	TRBJ1-1	NA	many	CSVDRNTEAFF	TGCAGCGTTGACAGGAACACTGAAGCTTTCTTT
TRBV7-7	TRBJ2-7	NA	NA	CASSLEFGQIYEQYF	TGTGCTAGCAGCTTAGAATTCGGACAGATCTACGAGCAGTACTTC
TRBV20-1	TRBJ1-5	NA	few	CSAPARANQPQHF	TGCAGTGCTCCCGCCCGGGCCAATCAGCCCCAGCATTTT
TRBV15	TRBJ1-6	NA	medium-sized	CATSQVREQGYSAPLHF	TGTGCCACCAGCCAAGTCCGGGAACAGGGATATAGCGCACCCCTCCACTTT
TRBV7-8	TRBJ1-5	TRBD1	NA	CASSLGGTGVDQPQHF	TGTGCCAGCAGCTTAGGCGGGACAGGGGTCGATCAGCCCCAGCATTTT
TRBV7-8	TRBJ2-5	NA	few	CASSSNRGRWETQYF	TGTGCCAGCAGTTCGAACCGGGGGCGGTGGGAGACCCAGTACTTC
TRBV12-3/TRBV12-4	TRBJ2-3	NA	few	CASSLPASTDTQYF	TGTGCCAGCAGCTTACCGGCTAGCACAGATACGCAGTATTTT
TRBV4-3	TRBJ1-5	NA	few	CASSQDNESLQPQHF	TGCGCCAGCAGCCAAGATAACGAATCTTTGCAGCCCCAGCATTTT
TRBV18	TRBJ1-1	NA	many	CASSLAVSLGDTEAFF	TGTGCCAGCTCACTCGCCGTCTCATTGGGGGACACTGAAGCTTTCTTT
TRBV18	TRBJ1-1	TRBD1	many	CASSPGQGLITEAFF	TGTGCCAGCTCACCCGGACAGGGTTTGATAACTGAAGCTTTCTTT
TRBV27	TRBJ2-7	NA	few	CASSLTGYHRSAYEQYF	TGTGCCAGCAGTTTAACCGGCTACCACAGGTCAGCCTACGAGCAGTACTTC
TRBV30	TRBJ1-3	NA	few	CAWSRGRGSGNTIYF	TGTGCCTGGAGCCGAGGACGAGGCTCTGGAAACACCATATATTTT
TRBV12-3/TRBV12-4	TRBJ1-2	NA	NA	CASSPSGSAENYGYTF	TGTGCCAGCAGCCCCAGCGGGAGCGCCGAAAACTATGGCTACACCTTC
TRBV7-8	TRBJ2-1	NA	many	CASSLVLADPYNEQFF	TGTGCCAGCAGCTTAGTCCTAGCCGACCCCTACAATGAGCAGTTCTTC
TRBV6-6	TRBJ1-1	NA	many	CASSYMGETEAFF	TGTGCCAGCAGTTACATGGGGGAGACTGAAGCTTTCTTT
TRBV4-3	TRBJ2-7	TRBD2	few	CASSQARAPGGNEQYF	TGCGCCAGCAGCCAAGCCCGGGCCCCGGGAGGTAACGAGCAGTACTTC
TRBV19	TRBJ2-2	NA	few	CASSIDPDRNTGELFF	TGTGCCAGTAGTATAGACCCGGACAGAAACACCGGGGAGCTGTTTTTT
TRBV20-1	TRBJ1-5	NA	NA	CSCRVRSNQPQHF	TGCAGTTGCAGGGTTCGTAGCAATCAGCCCCAGCATTTT
TRBV29-1	TRBJ1-1	NA	few	CSVVTGANEAFF	TGCAGCGTTGTAACGGGGGCGAATGAAGCTTTCTTT
TRBV27	TRBJ2-2	TRBD1	many	CASSVQGTTGELFF	TGTGCCAGCAGTGTACAGGGGACCACCGGGGAGCTGTTTTTT
TRBV6-2/TRBV6-3	TRBJ2-1	NA	NA	CASSSLASSYNEQFF	TGTGCCAGCAGTTCGTTGGCGTCCTCCTACAATGAGCAGTTCTTC
TRBV3-1	TRBJ2-2	NA	few	CASSQVASWGNTGELFF	TGTGCCAGCAGCCAAGTCGCTTCATGGGGGAACACCGGGGAGCTGTTTTTT
TRBV11-1	TRBJ2-7	NA	NA	CASSTGDTSTYEQYF	TGTGCCAGCAGCACCGGGGACACCTCCACCTACGAGCAGTACTTC
TRBV28	TRBJ1-6	TRBD1	many	CASSFIKGQGYSPLHF	TGTGCCAGCAGTTTTATCAAGGGACAGGGTTATTCACCCCTCCACTTT
TRBV6-6	TRBJ1-5	NA	many	CASTSDSNQPQHF	TGTGCCAGCACGTCGGATAGCAATCAGCCCCAGCATTTT
TRBV12-3/TRBV12-4	TRBJ2-5	TRBD2	NA	CASSTSGGRGTQYF	TGTGCCAGCAGTACTAGCGGGGGCCGGGGGACACAGTACTTC